This T cell receptor beta chain was sequenced in a study of T cell responses to AZD1222 COVID-19 vaccine. General study results and limits: Clonal diversity may have been underestimated in mostly white British donors. At study baseline, merely roughly 6 AZD1222 recipients were seropositive. Repertoire sampling occurred only after the peak T cell response. The span of vaccine-associated CD4 TCRs extended across spike, with dominance at 160-218 and 743-854.

Assay used: immunoSEQ multiplex PCR; TCRdb lists only in-frame clones, some missing. The sample has roughly 120,000 clones, approximately 86% seen once. Remarks on this clone: The antigen remains unidentified.

Germline V lookup: CDR1 LGHNA, CDR2 YSLEER. The CDR3 consists of 17 residues. Trimming pared 4 bases from V and 6 bases from J, leaving 22 bases between. Specimen: peripheral blood, collected on day 0 of MenACWY control vaccination. This chain uses TRBV4-3 with TRBJ2-1; possibly TRBD1 or TRBD2 for D (7 bases each). This receptor was taken from an adult in good health. This CDR3 reads CASSPRGRGVGFNEQFF. CDR3 nucleotides: TGCGCCAGCAGCCCCAGGGGGAGGGGGGTTGGTTTCAATGAGCAGTTCTTC.